This paragraph covers one T cell receptor (beta chain) sequence. Markers CD45RO/CCR7/CD25/CD127/CD95/CD27 served to sort CD4+ naive, central memory, regulatory and stem cell-like memory cells. The whole isolated RNA underwent reverse transcription, so sequencing captured expressed TCRB transcripts. Produced via immunoSEQ multiplex PCR; TCRdb's table is partial and in-frame only. The data hold 15,000 to 20,000 clones, with 50% observed a single time. The sample is drawn from a study of beta chain features in type 1 diabetes. The CDR3 totals 13 residues. Source material: stem cell memory CD4+ T cells from blood. This TCR came from a man between 18 and 29 years old in good health. This chain joins TRBV21-1 and TRBJ2-5; whether TRBD2, the table's D call, matches the DNA was not checked. TRBV21-1 is a pseudogene. The CDR3 region has the DNA TGTGCCAGCAGCAAAGGCGGCAGAGAGACCCAGTACTTC. Residues: CASSKGGRETQYF.